Below, 28 T cell receptor beta chains from the same sample are listed, as sequenced in a study of cytomegalovirus exposure and HLA in healthy donors. Primers: 60 Vbeta forward and 13 Jbeta reverse. The repertoire was sequenced with immunoSEQ multiplex PCR; TCRdb's copy has only in-frame clones and lacks some. The profile shows around 250,000 clones, about 80% of them singletons. Sequencing used PBMCs. The source is a woman in her fifties or sixties in good health and CMV-seropositive.

This sequence joins TRBV10-3 and TRBJ2-7; D possibly corresponds to TRBD2 (6 bases). V shed 10 bases and J shed 0 bases, with 16 bases lying between them. The CDR3 spans 14 residues. The germline V gene has CDR1 ENHRY and CDR2 SYGVKD. The CDR3 sequence is CATQTGLSSYEQYF. The CDR3 DNA reads as TGTGCCACGCAAACGGGACTTTCCTCCTACGAGCAGTACTTC.

The CDR3 DNA reads TGTGCCAGCAGCGTAGGGCCGAACACTGAAGCTTTCTTT. Encoded protein: CASSVGPNTEAFF. V gene TRBV9 combines with J gene TRBJ1-1; D is undetermined. Trimming removed 0 bases at V and 1 base at J, with 4 bases between. Germline V gene lookup returns CDR1 SGDLS and CDR2 YYNGEE. The CDR3 is 13 amino acids.

The chain carries TRBV6-5 and TRBJ1-2; D remains ambiguous. CDR3 length: 14 amino acids. V shed 1 base and J shed 7 bases, with 13 bases lying between them. In germline, CDR1 is MNHEY, CDR2 SVGAGI. As DNA, the CDR3 is TGTGCCAGCAGTTACTTAAAGAGCGTAGGTGGCTACACCTTC. It encodes CASSYLKSVGGYTF.

The genes are TRBV12-5 and TRBJ1-1; no definite D call. In germline, CDR1 is LGHNT, CDR2 FRNRAP. Trimming took 3 bases from V and 0 from J, leaving 5 bases between them. The CDR3 loop spans 13 amino acids. Here the CDR3 reads CASGLSMNTEAFF. The CDR3 coding sequence is TGTGCTAGTGGTTTATCTATGAACACTGAAGCTTTCTTT.

Comments on this clone: Other DNA sequences of this sample code for an identical CDR3. The CDR3 here is CASSLQTAYEQYF. The CDR3 coding sequence is TGTGCCAGCAGCCTCCAAACAGCCTACGAGCAGTACTTC. The chain uses TRBV11-2 and TRBJ2-7; D gene unclear. The CDR3 is 13 amino acids. Germline assignment: CDR1 SGHAT and CDR2 FQNNGV. The germline V and J ends were trimmed by 5 bases and 2 bases, with 10 bases remaining between them.

V and J are TRBV9 and TRBJ2-1, with D unresolved. The CDR3 spans 14 residues. Germline V gene lookup returns CDR1 SGDLS and CDR2 YYNGEE. V dropped 1 base and J dropped 5 bases, with 10 bases sitting between them. The CDR3 region has the DNA TGTGCCAGCAGCGTATCCGGAGTGAACAATGAGCAGTTCTTC. Translated, it gives CASSVSGVNNEQFF.

The chain uses TRBV2 and TRBJ2-2; D is perhaps TRBD2 (6 bases). The CDR3 totals 16 residues. CDR1 SNHLY and CDR2 FYNNEI come from the germline V gene. V lost 4 bases, J lost 5 bases, and 17 bases lay in between. Here the CDR3 reads CASSVGGATGTGELFF. In nucleotides, the CDR3 is TGTGCCAGCAGTGTCGGCGGGGCCACGGGGACCGGGGAGCTGTTTTTT.

This chain uses TRBV6-6 with TRBJ2-1; 11 bases are a match to TRBD2. The CDR3 loop spans 16 amino acids. V lost 6 bases and J lost 7; bases outside the gene matches: 11. CDR1 is MNHNY and CDR2 is SVGAGI in the germline V gene (reference sequence). The CDR3 here is CASSPQLAGEGNEQFF. The CDR3 DNA follows: TGTGCCAGCAGCCCTCAACTAGCGGGAGAAGGGAATGAGCAGTTCTTC.

The J gene is TRBJ2-1, the V gene TRBV5-1, with TRBD1 matching over 7 bases. The trim removed 2 bases at V and 6 bases at J, leaving 8 bases unmatched. Germline values: CDR1 SGHRS, CDR2 YFSETQ. The CDR3 is 15 residues long. The CDR3 bases are TGCGCCAGCAGCTTTCAAGGGGACAGTGGCAATGAGCAGTTCTTC. The encoded protein is CASSFQGDSGNEQFF.

This chain joins TRBV30 and TRBJ2-2, with TRBD1 matching over 10 bases. Germline CDR1 is GTSNPN and CDR2 is SVGIG (reference sequence). CDR3 length: 15 residues. V trimming: 2 bases; J trimming: 5 bases; junction bases outside the gene matches: 5. The CDR3 spells CAWSPGTGVTGELFF. Here the CDR3 DNA reads TGTGCCTGGAGTCCAGGGACAGGGGTAACCGGGGAGCTGTTTTTT.

The chain has TRBV28 and TRBJ1-1; D may be TRBD1 (6 bases). This CDR3 is built from 15 residues. The germline gives CDR1 MDHEN, CDR2 SYDVKM. V was clipped by 5 bases and J by 4 bases, with 17 bases between them. CDR3 protein: CASSIGGQLGTEAFF. In nucleotides, the CDR3 is TGTGCCAGCAGTATTGGGGGCCAGTTGGGCACTGAAGCTTTCTTT.

The chain has TRBV25-1 and TRBJ2-7; 13 positions agree with TRBD2. Germline V gene sequence: CDR1 MGHDK, CDR2 SYGVNS. The CDR3 is 16 residues long. J was trimmed by 4 bases and V by 4 bases; bases with no gene match: 7. CDR3 in amino acids: CASSVGTSGIVYEQYF. The CDR3 region has the DNA TGTGCCAGCAGTGTGGGGACTAGCGGGATTGTGTACGAGCAGTACTTC.

V usage is TRBV7-9 and J usage is TRBJ2-1; 8 positions agree with TRBD2. V shed 5 bases and J 9 bases; nucleotides not matched to a gene: 9. This CDR3 region has 14 residues. The V gene's germline CDR1 is SEHNR and CDR2 FQNEAQ (reference sequence). Written as DNA, the CDR3 is TGTGCCAGCAGCCCCCGGGGGGGTTTAAGTGAGCAGTTCTTC. Translated, it gives CASSPRGGLSEQFF.

In its sample, this clone was seen a few times. This CDR3 is also generated by other DNA sequences in the sample. The J gene is TRBJ1-3, the V gene TRBV7-9; D remains unclear. The V end lost 2 bases, the J end lost 0 bases, and 5 bases lay between the germline ends. The V gene's germline CDR1 is SEHNR and CDR2 FQNEAQ (reference sequence). This CDR3 is built from 14 residues. CDR3 DNA: TGTGCCAGCAGCTTACGGAGCTCTGGAAACACCATATATTTT. Translation gives CASSLRSSGNTIYF.

This chain connects TRBV4-1 to TRBJ2-5; TRBD1 matches at 9 bases. The J call is uncertain, as TRBJ2-7 better fits the DNA end. The germline V gene encodes CDR1 MGHRA and CDR2 YSYEKL. This CDR3 is built from 13 residues. The CDR3 sequence: CASSQGDRDEQYF. CDR3 nucleotides: TGCGCCAGCAGCCAAGGGGACAGGGACGAGCAGTACTTC.

The V and J genes are TRBV5-4 and TRBJ2-7, with 10 bases fitting TRBD1. The ends lost 4 bases at V and 5 bases at J; junction bases unmatched: 6. This CDR3 comprises 14 residues. The germline gives CDR1 SGHNT, CDR2 YYREEE (reference sequence). CDR3 in DNA: TGTGCCAGCAGCGGGACAGGGGTTCTCAACGAGCAGTACTTC. Translated, it gives CASSGTGVLNEQYF.

J is TRBJ2-5 and V is TRBV21-1; no check of the table's D call, TRBD2, against the DNA was made. TRBV21-1 is described as a pseudogene. The CDR3 has 9 amino acids. The DNA of the CDR3 is TGTGCCGCAGCGGAGACCCAGTACTTC. Its translation: CAAAETQYF.

V and J are TRBV9 and TRBJ2-7; TRBD2 might be the D (6 bases). CDR3 length equals 17 residues. Per germline, CDR1 SGDLS and CDR2 YYNGEE. V was shortened by 0 bases and J by 3 bases, with 19 bases between the two germline ends. Written as DNA, the CDR3 is TGTGCCAGCAGCGTAGGAGAGGGACTTCTGCTGGGCTACGAGCAGTACTTC. Protein: CASSVGEGLLLGYEQYF.

The genes are TRBV29-1 and TRBJ2-7, with 7 nucleotides matching TRBD2. The CDR3 is 14 residues long. Per germline, CDR1 SQVTM and CDR2 ANQGSEA. The V gene end was trimmed by 4 bases and the J gene end by 1 base; junction bases not matched to a gene: 7. DNA of the CDR3: TGCAGCGTTGGGGCCAGCGGGGTTTCCTACGAGCAGTACTTC. Amino acid sequence: CSVGASGVSYEQYF.

This clone has only a few counts. The chain joins TRBV6-1 to TRBJ1-2, with TRBD1 matching over 7 bases. The CDR3 has 16 residues. Germline V CDR1 and CDR2: MNHNS, SASEGT. V dropped 3 bases and J dropped 4; count of bases not matched to a gene: 11. The CDR3 nucleotides read TGTGCCAGCAGTGATCTCACGGACAGGAGCAGCTATGGCTACACCTTC. It translates to CASSDLTDRSSYGYTF.

The chain joins TRBV2 to TRBJ2-1; maybe TRBD2 (6 bases). Between the trimmed V and J ends, which lost 6 bases and 3 bases, there was a span of 12 bases. Germline V CDR1 and CDR2: SNHLY, FYNNEI. This CDR3 region has 14 residues. As DNA, the CDR3 is TGTGCCAGCAGAGCCGGGACTTACTACAATGAGCAGTTCTTC. This sequence encodes CASRAGTYYNEQFF. The full variable domain, completed using reference TRBV2 and TRBJ2-1, is EPEVTQTPSHQVTQMGQEVILRCVPISNHLYFYWYRQILGQKVEFLVSFYNNEISEKSEIFDDQFSVERPDGSNFTLKIRSTKLEDSAMYFCASRAGTYYNEQFFGPGTRLTVL.

The chain couples TRBV5-5 to TRBJ1-3, with TRBD1 matching over 8 bases. Per the germline V gene, CDR1 is SGHKS and CDR2 is YYEKEE (reference sequence). The V segment lost 0 bases and the J segment 3 bases; nucleotides outside the gene matches: 5. The CDR3 has 16 residues. The CDR3 spells CASSLALGTGGNTIYF. CDR3 in DNA: TGTGCCAGCAGCTTGGCGTTAGGGACAGGTGGAAACACCATATATTTT.

The rearrangement joins TRBV10-2 to TRBJ2-7; possible D gene TRBD1, 7 bases. This CDR3 is built from 12 residues. In germline, CDR1 is WSHSY, CDR2 SAAADI. V was shortened by 4 bases and J by 6 bases, with 10 bases between the two germline ends. CDR3 residues: CASSGQGGEQYF. The CDR3, as DNA: TGCGCCAGCAGTGGACAGGGAGGCGAGCAGTACTTC.

The chain uses TRBV6-1 and TRBJ2-5; D is possibly TRBD2 (5 bases). TRBJ2-7 explains the end of the DNA better; the J call may be wrong. CDR1 is MNHNS and CDR2 is SASEGT in the germline V gene. The length of the CDR3 is 12 residues. The CDR3 nucleotides read TGTGCCAGCAACCTAGCCCTCAACGAGCAGTACTTC. Encoded protein: CASNLALNEQYF.

The CDR3 region is CASSQDSLAGYEQYF. The DNA of the CDR3 is TGCGCCAGCAGCCAAGATTCCCTAGCGGGGTACGAGCAGTACTTC. The chain links TRBV4-1 to TRBJ2-7; 9 positions match TRBD2. This CDR3 spans 15 amino acids. Germline-derived CDR1 and CDR2 are MGHRA and YSYEKL. V lost 0 bases and J lost 4; bases outside the gene matches: 4.

CDR3 region: CASEGETSGLTEDTQYF. CDR3 sequence (DNA): TGTGCCAGCGAAGGGGAGACTAGCGGACTGACGGAGGATACGCAGTATTTT. This sequence joins TRBV2 and TRBJ2-3; TRBD2 aligns across 9 bases. Germline V gene lookup returns CDR1 SNHLY and CDR2 FYNNEI. The length of the CDR3 is 17 residues. V gave up 8 bases and J gave up 6 bases; unmatched junction bases: 18.

This clone has more than one count but fewer than ten. V is TRBV4-1 and J is TRBJ2-7, with 9 bases aligning to TRBD2. The germline gives CDR1 MGHRA, CDR2 YSYEKL. The CDR3 contains 16 residues. V trimming: 1 base; J trimming: 2 bases; junction bases outside the gene matches: 6. The DNA of the CDR3 is TGCGCCAGCAGCCAAGCTTCGGGACTAGCTACCTACGAGCAGTACTTC. It encodes CASSQASGLATYEQYF.

The chain uses TRBV11-2 and TRBJ1-1; tentatively, D is TRBD1 (5 bases). This CDR3 contains 14 residues. V lost 1 base to trimming and J lost 5 bases, with 11 bases between them. Germline loops: CDR1 SGHAT, CDR2 FQNNGV. CDR3 sequence reads: CASSLVGVRTEAFF. CDR3 DNA: TGTGCCAGCAGCTTAGTAGGGGTAAGAACTGAAGCTTTCTTT.